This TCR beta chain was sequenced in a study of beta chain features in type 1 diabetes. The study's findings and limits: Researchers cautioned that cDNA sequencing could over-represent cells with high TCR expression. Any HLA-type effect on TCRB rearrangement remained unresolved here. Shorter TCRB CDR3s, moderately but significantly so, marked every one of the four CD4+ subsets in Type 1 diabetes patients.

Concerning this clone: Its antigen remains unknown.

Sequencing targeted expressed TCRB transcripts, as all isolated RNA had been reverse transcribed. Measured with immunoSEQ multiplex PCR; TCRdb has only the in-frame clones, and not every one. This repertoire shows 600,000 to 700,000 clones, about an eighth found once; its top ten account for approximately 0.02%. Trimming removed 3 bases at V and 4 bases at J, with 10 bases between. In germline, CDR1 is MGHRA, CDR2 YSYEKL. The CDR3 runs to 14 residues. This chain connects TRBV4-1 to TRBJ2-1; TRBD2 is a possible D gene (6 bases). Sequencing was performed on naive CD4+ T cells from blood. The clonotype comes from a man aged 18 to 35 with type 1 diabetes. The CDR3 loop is CASSHREDYNEQFF. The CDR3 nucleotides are TGCGCCAGCAGCCATAGGGAGGATTACAATGAGCAGTTCTTC.